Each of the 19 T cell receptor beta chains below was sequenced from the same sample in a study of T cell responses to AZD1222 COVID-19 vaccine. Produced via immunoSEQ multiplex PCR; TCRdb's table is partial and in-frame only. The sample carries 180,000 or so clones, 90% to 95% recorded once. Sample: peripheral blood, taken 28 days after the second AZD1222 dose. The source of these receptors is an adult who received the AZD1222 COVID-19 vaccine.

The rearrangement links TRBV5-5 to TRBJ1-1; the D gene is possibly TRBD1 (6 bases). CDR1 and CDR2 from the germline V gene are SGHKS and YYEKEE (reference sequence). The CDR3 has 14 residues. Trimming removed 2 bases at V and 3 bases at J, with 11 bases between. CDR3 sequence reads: CASSLVGGDTEAFF. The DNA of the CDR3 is TGTGCCAGCAGCTTAGTAGGGGGTGACACTGAAGCTTTCTTT.

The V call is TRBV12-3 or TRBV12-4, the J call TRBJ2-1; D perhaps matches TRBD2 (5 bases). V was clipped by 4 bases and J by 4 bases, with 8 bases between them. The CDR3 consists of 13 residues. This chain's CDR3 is CASSYRTYNEQFF. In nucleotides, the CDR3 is TGTGCCAGCAGTTATAGGACTTACAATGAGCAGTTCTTC.

In DNA, the CDR3 is TGTGCCAGCAGTCCCGACACGGGGGCGCCAGATACGCAGTATTTT. Translation gives CASSPDTGAPDTQYF. The rearrangement joins TRBV6-5 to TRBJ2-3; D may correspond to TRBD1 or TRBD2 (6 bases each). This CDR3 is 15 amino acids long. Germline lookup yields CDR1 MNHEY and CDR2 SVGAGI. Trimming removed 5 bases at V and 4 bases at J, with 16 bases between.

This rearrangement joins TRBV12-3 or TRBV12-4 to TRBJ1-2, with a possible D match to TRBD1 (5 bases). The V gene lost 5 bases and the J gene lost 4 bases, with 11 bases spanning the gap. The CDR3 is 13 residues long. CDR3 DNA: TGTGCCAGCAGTCGCGGGGGGGGCTATGGCTACACCTTC. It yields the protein CASSRGGGYGYTF.

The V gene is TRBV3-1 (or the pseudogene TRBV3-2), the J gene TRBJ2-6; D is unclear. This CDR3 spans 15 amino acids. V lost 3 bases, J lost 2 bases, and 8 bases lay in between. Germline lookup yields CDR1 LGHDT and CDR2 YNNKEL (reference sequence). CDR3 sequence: CASSHPGAGANVLTF. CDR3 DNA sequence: TGTGCCAGCAGCCACCCGGGCGCTGGGGCCAACGTCCTGACTTTC.

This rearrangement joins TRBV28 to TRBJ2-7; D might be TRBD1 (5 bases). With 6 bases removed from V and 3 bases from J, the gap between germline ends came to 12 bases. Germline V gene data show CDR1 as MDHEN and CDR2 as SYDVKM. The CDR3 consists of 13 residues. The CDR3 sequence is CASRGAAFYEQYF. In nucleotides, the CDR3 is TGTGCCAGCAGAGGGGCAGCCTTCTACGAGCAGTACTTC.

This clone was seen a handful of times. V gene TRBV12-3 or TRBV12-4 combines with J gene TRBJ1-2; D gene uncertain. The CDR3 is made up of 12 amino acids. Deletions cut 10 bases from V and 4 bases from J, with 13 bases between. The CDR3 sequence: CATTPGVYGYTF. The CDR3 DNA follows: TGTGCCACCACTCCGGGAGTCTATGGCTACACCTTC.

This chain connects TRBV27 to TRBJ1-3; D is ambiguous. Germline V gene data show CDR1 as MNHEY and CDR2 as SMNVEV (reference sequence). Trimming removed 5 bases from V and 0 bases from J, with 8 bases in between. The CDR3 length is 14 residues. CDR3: CASSTAVSGNTIYF. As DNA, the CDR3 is TGTGCCAGCAGTACGGCCGTCTCTGGAAACACCATATATTTT.

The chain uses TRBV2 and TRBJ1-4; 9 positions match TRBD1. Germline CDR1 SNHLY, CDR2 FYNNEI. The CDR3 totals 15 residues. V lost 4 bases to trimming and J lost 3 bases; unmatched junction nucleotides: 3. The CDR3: CASSGWTGANEKLFF. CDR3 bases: TGTGCCAGCAGTGGATGGACAGGGGCTAATGAAAAACTGTTTTTT.

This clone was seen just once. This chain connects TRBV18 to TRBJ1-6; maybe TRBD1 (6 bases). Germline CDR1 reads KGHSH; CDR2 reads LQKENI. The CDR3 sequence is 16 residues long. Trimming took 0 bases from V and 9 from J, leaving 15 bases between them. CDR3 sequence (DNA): TGTGCCAGCTCACCACCGGTATCTGGGGGCACTTCACCCCTCCACTTT. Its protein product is CASSPPVSGGTSPLHF.

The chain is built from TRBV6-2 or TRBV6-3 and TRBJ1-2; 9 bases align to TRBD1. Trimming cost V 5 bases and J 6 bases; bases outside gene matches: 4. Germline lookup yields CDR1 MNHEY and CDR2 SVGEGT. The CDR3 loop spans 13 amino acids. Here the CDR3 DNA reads TGTGCCAGCAGTCGGGGACAGGGACATGGCTACACCTTC. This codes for CASSRGQGHGYTF.

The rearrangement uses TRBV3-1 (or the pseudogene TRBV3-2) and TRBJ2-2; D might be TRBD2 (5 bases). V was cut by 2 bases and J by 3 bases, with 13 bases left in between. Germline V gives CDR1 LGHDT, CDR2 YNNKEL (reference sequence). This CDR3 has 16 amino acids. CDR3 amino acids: CASSQHGAGDTGELFF. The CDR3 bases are TGTGCCAGCAGCCAACATGGCGCCGGGGACACCGGGGAGCTGTTTTTT.

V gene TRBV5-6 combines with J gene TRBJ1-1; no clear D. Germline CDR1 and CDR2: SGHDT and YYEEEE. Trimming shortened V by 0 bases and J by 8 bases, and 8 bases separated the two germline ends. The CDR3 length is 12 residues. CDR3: CASSLVGPEAFF. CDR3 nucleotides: TGTGCCAGCAGCTTGGTCGGGCCGGAAGCTTTCTTT.

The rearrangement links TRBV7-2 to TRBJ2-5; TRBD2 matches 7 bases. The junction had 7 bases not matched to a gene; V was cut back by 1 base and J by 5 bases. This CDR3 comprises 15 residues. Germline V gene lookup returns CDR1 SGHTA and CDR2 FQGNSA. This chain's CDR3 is CASSLVAGVLETQYF. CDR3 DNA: TGTGCCAGCAGCTTAGTGGCGGGGGTACTGGAGACCCAGTACTTC.

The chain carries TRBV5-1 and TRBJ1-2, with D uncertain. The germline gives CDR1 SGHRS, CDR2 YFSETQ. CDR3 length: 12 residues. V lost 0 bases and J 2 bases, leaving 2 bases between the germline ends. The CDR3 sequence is CASSLENYGYTF. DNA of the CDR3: TGCGCCAGCAGCTTGGAAAACTATGGCTACACCTTC.

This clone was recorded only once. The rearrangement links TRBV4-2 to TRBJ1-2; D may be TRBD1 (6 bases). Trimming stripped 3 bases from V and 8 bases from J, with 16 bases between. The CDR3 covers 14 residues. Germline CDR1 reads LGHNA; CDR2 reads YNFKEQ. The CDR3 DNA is TGTGCCAGCAGCCAGGAAACAGGGTCCCGGGGCTACACCTTC. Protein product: CASSQETGSRGYTF.

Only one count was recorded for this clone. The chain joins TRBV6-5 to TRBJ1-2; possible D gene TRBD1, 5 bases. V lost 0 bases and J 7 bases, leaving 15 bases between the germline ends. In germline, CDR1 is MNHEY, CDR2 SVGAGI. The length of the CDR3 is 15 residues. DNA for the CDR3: TGTGCCAGCAGTTACTCGAACTCGGGTGGGGGTGGCTACACCTTC. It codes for CASSYSNSGGGGYTF.

CDR3 nucleotide sequence: TGTGCCAGCAGTGGGGCACCAGACCCCTACGAGCAGTACTTC. This gives the protein CASSGAPDPYEQYF. The genes are TRBV2 and TRBJ2-7, with D uncertain. V was trimmed by 4 bases and J by 2 bases, leaving 12 bases between them. This CDR3 has 14 residues. Germline values: CDR1 SNHLY, CDR2 FYNNEI.

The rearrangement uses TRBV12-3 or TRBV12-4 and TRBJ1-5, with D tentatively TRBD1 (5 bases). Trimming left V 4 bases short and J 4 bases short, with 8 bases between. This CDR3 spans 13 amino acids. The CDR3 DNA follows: TGTGCCAGCAGTTCGACAGTAAATCAGCCCCAGCATTTT. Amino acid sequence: CASSSTVNQPQHF.